These 29 T cell receptor beta chains came from one sample sequenced in a study of T cells in localized non-small cell lung cancer. Assay used: immunoSEQ multiplex PCR; TCRdb lists only in-frame clones, some missing. The sample holds about 53,000 clones, 75% to 90% seen once. Sequenced here: peripheral blood mononuclear cells, sampled before any cancer treatment. The receptor set was obtained from a man between 35 and 75 years old with stage III lung adenocarcinoma.

This rearrangement joins TRBV4-3 to TRBJ1-2, with 7 positions matching TRBD1. V gave up 0 bases and J gave up 8 bases; unmatched junction bases: 9. Germline CDR1 and CDR2: LGHNA and YSLEER. This CDR3 region has 15 residues. The CDR3 protein is CASSQDSPGGVGYTF. Here the CDR3 DNA reads TGCGCCAGCAGCCAAGATTCTCCAGGGGGTGTGGGCTACACCTTC.

The rearrangement joins TRBV6-1 to TRBJ2-7; 7 positions agree with TRBD2. V was clipped by 1 base and J by 3 bases; unmatched bases: 6. Germline CDR1 MNHNS, CDR2 SASEGT. The CDR3 is made up of 15 amino acids. The CDR3 protein is CASSEVSSGNYEQYF. CDR3 sequence (DNA): TGTGCCAGCAGTGAAGTGTCTAGCGGTAACTACGAGCAGTACTTC.

The rearrangement uses TRBV7-8 and TRBJ2-7, with D tentatively TRBD1 (6 bases). Germline CDR1 reads SGHVS; CDR2 reads FQNEAQ. CDR3 length: 17 residues. The V end was cut by 5 bases, the J end by 3 bases, with 23 bases between. Here the CDR3 reads CASSLGTRGVPSYEQYF. In DNA form, the CDR3 reads TGTGCCAGCAGCCTTGGGACAAGGGGAGTCCCTAGCTACGAGCAGTACTTC.

J is TRBJ2-5 and V is TRBV7-2, with D perhaps matching TRBD2 (6 bases). The CDR3 has 17 residues. Trimming took 5 bases from V and 7 from J, leaving 26 bases between them. Germline V gives CDR1 SGHTA, CDR2 FQGNSA. For the CDR3, the DNA is TGTGCCAGCAGCCCGGGACCCGGGAGCCCGGGGCATGGGACCCAGTACTTC. Translation: CASSPGPGSPGHGTQYF.

V is TRBV2 and J is TRBJ2-1, with 10 bases that match TRBD2. Germline V gene sequence: CDR1 SNHLY, CDR2 FYNNEI. The length of the CDR3 is 15 residues. V lost 7 bases and J lost 0; bases outside the gene matches: 3. CDR3 DNA: TGTGCCAGCAAAGCGGGAGGGCCCTCCTACAATGAGCAGTTCTTC. Translation gives CASKAGGPSYNEQFF.

The chain combines TRBV2 with TRBJ1-1; 11 bases agree with TRBD1. After removal of 0 bases from V and 1 base from J, the junction contained 7 bases not matched to a gene. This CDR3 has 18 amino acids. Per the germline V gene, CDR1 is SNHLY and CDR2 is FYNNEI. The CDR3 loop is CASSEARDRGIRNTEAFF. DNA of the CDR3: TGTGCCAGCAGTGAAGCGCGGGACAGGGGGATTCGGAACACTGAAGCTTTCTTT.

The V gene is TRBV7-3, the J gene TRBJ1-1; D is unclear. Germline V lookup: CDR1 SGHTA, CDR2 FQGTGA. The CDR3 is made up of 14 amino acids. The V end was cut by 5 bases, the J end by 1 base, with 11 bases between. CDR3 in amino acids: CASSPSDGNTEAFF. CDR3 in DNA: TGTGCCAGCAGCCCCTCGGACGGGAACACTGAAGCTTTCTTT.

The genes are TRBV6-4 and TRBJ1-6; D perhaps matches TRBD1 (6 bases). The V gene's germline CDR1 is MRHNA and CDR2 SNTAGT. Trimming shortened V by 6 bases and J by 3 bases, and 12 bases separated the two germline ends. This CDR3 has 15 amino acids. The CDR3 loop reads CASRSQGDYNSPLHF. CDR3 DNA: TGTGCCAGCAGATCACAGGGTGACTATAATTCACCCCTCCACTTT.

This chain links TRBV11-2 with TRBJ2-5; D gene ambiguous. Germline CDR1 is SGHAT and CDR2 is FQNNGV. The CDR3 covers 12 residues. V dropped 4 bases and J dropped 2 bases, with 5 bases sitting between them. Here the CDR3 DNA reads TGTGCCAGCAGCTCCTTACAAGAGACCCAGTACTTC. Its translation: CASSSLQETQYF.

The chain combines TRBV30 with TRBJ1-5, with D uncertain. The CDR3 contains 13 residues. V was trimmed by 2 bases and J by 2 bases, leaving 7 bases between them. Looked up from germline, CDR1 is GTSNPN and CDR2 is SVGIG (reference sequence). The CDR3, as DNA: TGTGCCTGGAGTCCCTGGGGCAATCAGCCCCAGCATTTT. It yields the protein CAWSPWGNQPQHF.

Of note for this clone: The identical CDR3 is also encoded by other nucleotide sequences in the sample. The chain has TRBV4-2 and TRBJ2-2; D assignment may be TRBD1 or TRBD2 (5 bases each). Per the germline V gene, CDR1 is LGHNA and CDR2 is YNFKEQ. Trimming left V 3 bases short and J 2 bases short, with 13 bases between. CDR3 length: 16 amino acids. The DNA for the CDR3 is TGTGCCAGCAGCCAGGGGACCGCTCGAAACACCGGGGAGCTGTTTTTT. Protein sequence: CASSQGTARNTGELFF.

This clone was detected only a few times. DNA of the CDR3: TGTGCCAGTAGTATAATCGGGTCCGGGGAGCTGTTTTTT. This sequence encodes CASSIIGSGELFF. The V and J genes are TRBV19 and TRBJ2-2, with D unresolved. The germline CDR1 and CDR2 sequences are LNHDA and SQIVND (reference sequence). The V and J ends lost 2 bases and 6 bases respectively, with 7 bases between them. The CDR3 covers 13 residues.

CDR3 nucleotides: TGTGCCAGCAGTTGGGCCCCCGGGGAGCTTGAAGCTTTCTTT. Translating it yields CASSWAPGELEAFF. The chain recombines TRBV27 with TRBJ1-1, with unresolved D. The CDR3 extends over 14 amino acids. Per the germline V gene, CDR1 is MNHEY and CDR2 is SMNVEV (reference sequence). V was pared by 4 bases and J by 7 bases, with 16 bases between.

The V call is TRBV23-1, the J call TRBJ2-5; either TRBD1 or TRBD2 may supply D (6 bases each). TRBV23-1 is treated as an ORF (open reading frame) with a function not yet certain. V was cut by 4 bases and J by 1 base, with 16 bases left in between. This CDR3 is built from 16 residues. CDR3 in amino acids: CASSPPGDTRQETQYF. The CDR3 coding sequence is TGCGCCAGCAGTCCCCCGGGGGACACCCGCCAAGAGACCCAGTACTTC.

This sequence joins TRBV27 and TRBJ1-1, with no clear D. The ends were cut back, 3 bases at V and 4 bases at J, with 9 bases in the middle. Germline CDR1 reads MNHEY; CDR2 reads SMNVEV (reference sequence). CDR3 size: 13 residues. The CDR3 nucleotides read TGTGCCAGCAGTTTTGGCTTGTCCACTGAAGCTTTCTTT. It codes for CASSFGLSTEAFF.

The genes are TRBV5-1 and TRBJ2-7; D is undetermined. CDR3 size: 15 residues. The germline V gene has CDR1 SGHRS and CDR2 YFSETQ. Trimming pared 0 bases from V and 4 bases from J, leaving 14 bases between. CDR3 sequence: CASSLEPGPYYEQYF. Here the CDR3 DNA reads TGCGCCAGCAGCTTGGAACCAGGACCATATTACGAGCAGTACTTC. Variable domain in full (rest from reference TRBV5-1 and TRBJ2-7): KAGVTQTPRYLIKTRGQQVTLSCSPISGHRSVSWYQQTPGQGLQFLFEYFSETQRNKGNFPGRFSGRQFSNSRSEMNVSTLELGDSALYLCASSLEPGPYYEQYFGPGTRLTVT.

In its sample, this clone was seen once. The genes are TRBV5-1 and TRBJ2-2; 10 bases align to TRBD1. The V gene end was trimmed by 6 bases and the J gene end by 4 bases; junction bases not matched to a gene: 12. The CDR3 is 17 residues long. Germline-derived CDR1 and CDR2 are SGHRS and YFSETQ. CDR3 sequence reads: CASIPDPGQGSTGELFF. CDR3 coding DNA: TGCGCCAGCATCCCAGATCCGGGACAGGGGAGCACCGGGGAGCTGTTTTTT.

The CDR3 DNA reads as TGTGCCAGCTCACCGGGACAGCTTCAGCCCCAGCATTTT. Protein: CASSPGQLQPQHF. V is TRBV18 and J is TRBJ1-5, with 7 bases aligning to TRBD1. The germline CDR1 and CDR2 sequences are KGHSH and LQKENI. The CDR3 is 13 residues long. The V and J ends lost 3 bases and 6 bases, in that order; junction bases with no gene match: 2.

The chain joins TRBV10-2 to TRBJ1-6; TRBD1 agrees at 7 bases. The CDR3 is made up of 13 amino acids. From germline, CDR1 is WSHSY and CDR2 SAAADI. V gave up 8 bases and J gave up 6 bases; unmatched junction bases: 4. The CDR3 region is CASGQGGNSPLHF. CDR3 in DNA: TGCGCCAGCGGTCAGGGGGGTAATTCACCCCTCCACTTT.

For the CDR3, the DNA is TGTGCCAGTAGTGTGCAGGGGTCGGATACGCAGTATTTT. This codes for CASSVQGSDTQYF. J is TRBJ2-3 and V is TRBV19; D may be TRBD1 (6 bases). Trimming pared 5 bases from V and 6 bases from J, leaving 12 bases between. The germline V gene encodes CDR1 LNHDA and CDR2 SQIVND (reference sequence). The CDR3 is made up of 13 amino acids.

V usage is TRBV28 and J usage is TRBJ1-2; perhaps TRBD1 as D (6 bases). The CDR3 is 13 amino acids. Per germline, CDR1 MDHEN and CDR2 SYDVKM. The germline V and J ends were trimmed by 7 bases and 2 bases, with 11 bases remaining between them. CDR3 DNA sequence: TGTGCCAGCACCCTGAGGGGGAACTATGGCTACACCTTC. It yields the protein CASTLRGNYGYTF.

The chain couples TRBV5-1 to TRBJ2-1; 10 nucleotides agree with TRBD2. With 7 bases clipped from V and 6 bases from J, the junction kept 10 bases outside the gene matches. CDR1 and CDR2 from the germline V gene are SGHRS and YFSETQ. The CDR3 runs 15 residues. For the CDR3, the DNA is TGCGCCAGCGCTGTTCTAGCGGGAGAGAGCAATGAGCAGTTCTTC. This translates into CASAVLAGESNEQFF.

This clone was seen only a few times. The chain is built from TRBV9 and TRBJ1-2; unclear D gene. The CDR3 spans 13 residues. Trimming left V 7 bases short and J 3 bases short, with 13 bases between. Germline-derived CDR1 and CDR2 are SGDLS and YYNGEE. The CDR3 protein is CASGSRADYGYTF. The CDR3 nucleotides are TGTGCCAGCGGATCGAGGGCGGACTATGGCTACACCTTC.

The chain joins TRBV9 to TRBJ2-6; TRBD1 might be the D (6 bases). V shed 1 base and J shed 0 bases, with 8 bases lying between them. The CDR3 contains 16 residues. Germline CDR1 is SGDLS and CDR2 is YYNGEE. As DNA, the CDR3 is TGTGCCAGCAGCGTAACAGGGTACTCTGGGGCCAACGTCCTGACTTTC. The encoded protein is CASSVTGYSGANVLTF.

V and J are TRBV5-5 and TRBJ2-5; 9 bases agree with TRBD2. The CDR3 consists of 16 residues. Germline CDR1 reads SGHKS; CDR2 reads YYEKEE (reference sequence). V shed 4 bases and J 3 bases; nucleotides not matched to a gene: 10. CDR3 DNA: TGTGCCAGCAGCCCACTTCCGACTAGCGGAAAAGAGACCCAGTACTTC. It is translated as CASSPLPTSGKETQYF.

The chain joins TRBV4-2 to TRBJ2-7; 11 bases map to TRBD2. With 4 bases clipped from V and 0 bases from J, the junction kept 2 bases outside the gene matches. This CDR3 has 15 residues. Germline values: CDR1 LGHNA, CDR2 YNFKEQ. The CDR3 sequence is CASSPTSGNSYEQYF. In DNA form, the CDR3 reads TGTGCCAGCAGCCCGACTAGCGGGAACTCCTACGAGCAGTACTTC.

This chain joins TRBV9 and TRBJ2-3; 9 bases match TRBD2. V shed 0 bases, J shed 3 bases, and the junction held 11 bases outside the gene matches. CDR3 size: 18 residues. Germline V gives CDR1 SGDLS, CDR2 YYNGEE. Here the CDR3 DNA reads TGTGCCAGCAGCGTAGTAAGTCTAGCGGGAATGAATACAGATACGCAGTATTTT. Protein sequence: CASSVVSLAGMNTDTQYF.

V is TRBV19 and J is TRBJ1-2; D may be TRBD1 (5 bases). Germline CDR1 reads LNHDA; CDR2 reads SQIVND (reference sequence). The CDR3 has 14 residues. The ends were cut back, 5 bases at V and 2 bases at J, with 12 bases in the middle. The DNA for the CDR3 is TGTGCCAGTAGTCCCCGGACATTGAACTATGGCTACACCTTC. Translating it yields CASSPRTLNYGYTF.

The chain links TRBV7-9 to TRBJ2-7; D not resolved. The germline V gene has CDR1 SEHNR and CDR2 FQNEAQ (reference sequence). The CDR3 is made up of 11 amino acids. V was pared by 5 bases and J by 5 bases, with 7 bases between. The CDR3 DNA reads TGTGCCAGCAGCCTTGACCACGAGCAGTACTTC. This encodes CASSLDHEQYF. The whole variable domain, remainder taken from reference TRBV7-9 and TRBJ2-7, is DTGVSQNPRHKITKRGQNVTFRCDPISEHNRLYWYRQTLGQGPEFLTYFQNEAQLEKSRLLSDRFSAERPKGSFSTLEIQRTEQGDSAMYLCASSLDHEQYFGPGTRLTVT.